This T cell receptor beta chain was recovered during a study of beta chain features in type 1 diabetes. Study in general: Sorted cells numbering approximately 110,000,000 were examined across all samples. The study's findings and limits: Patients showed naive, central memory and Treg TCRB repertoires that appeared more similar than those of healthy donors. Any PCR bias toward short templates would affect both groups alike.

Remarks on this clone: The antigen is unknown.

Expressed TCRB transcripts were sequenced, since all the RNA that had been isolated was reverse transcribed. Sequencing was performed with immunoSEQ multiplex PCR; in TCRdb, only in-frame clones are kept and a portion is missing. The table records 200,000 to 250,000 clones, 25% to 30% of them present only once. CD45RO/CCR7/CD25/CD127/CD95/CD27 separated CD4+ naive, central memory, regulatory and stem cell-like memory cells by sorting. The specimen was central memory CD4+ T cells from blood. This receptor was taken from a man aged 25-40 years in good health.

The CDR3 sequence is CASSPTGDTQYF. CDR3 DNA: TGTGCCAGCAGTCCGACAGGGGATACGCAGTATTTT. V and J are TRBV27 and TRBJ2-3; 7 positions agree with TRBD1. The trim removed 5 bases at V and 6 bases at J, leaving 2 bases unmatched. The CDR3 runs to 12 residues. Germline CDR1 is MNHEY and CDR2 is SMNVEV (reference sequence).